A single sample is the source of the 28 T cell receptor beta chains below, sequenced in a study of beta chain features in type 1 diabetes. Overall study results and limits: Among patients with Type 1 diabetes, TCRB CDR3s were moderately but significantly shorter in every one of the four CD4+ subsets.

Every bit of the isolated RNA underwent reverse transcription, so sequencing read expressed TCRB transcripts. This table comes from immunoSEQ multiplex PCR, and its TCRdb copy is limited to in-frame clones, with some not included. In the table there are some 250,000 clones, 11% of which are singletons. Their cognate antigens are unknown. Sequencing input: naive CD4+ T cells from blood. These TCRs come from a man under 40 with type 1 diabetes.

The chain joins TRBV18 to TRBJ1-1; D uncertain. Trimming shortened V by 5 bases and J by 3 bases, and 7 bases separated the two germline ends. Germline CDR1 is KGHSH and CDR2 is LQKENI. The CDR3 extends over 12 amino acids. The CDR3 sequence: CASSARDTEAFF. As DNA, the CDR3 is TGTGCCAGCTCAGCTCGAGACACTGAAGCTTTCTTT. The whole variable domain, filled in from reference TRBV18 and TRBJ1-1, reads NAGVMQNPRHLVRRRGQEARLRCSPMKGHSHVYWYRQLPEEGLKFMVYLQKENIIDESGMPKERFSAEFPKEGPSILRIQQVVRGDSAAYFCASSARDTEAFFGQGTRLTVV.

The gene calls are TRBV9 and TRBJ2-7; D may be TRBD2 (5 bases). The CDR3 loop spans 16 amino acids. V lost 4 bases, J lost 7 bases, and 24 bases lay in between. Germline assignment: CDR1 SGDLS and CDR2 YYNGEE. CDR3 nucleotides: TGTGCCAGCAGCCCCCGCTTGGACGGCGGCCCGGGGGAGCAGTACTTC. Translated, it gives CASSPRLDGGPGEQYF. The complete variable domain, with remaining parts taken from reference TRBV9 and TRBJ2-7, reads DSGVTQTPKHLITATGQRVTLRCSPRSGDLSVYWYQQSLDQGLQFLIQYYNGEERAKGNILERFSAQQFPDLHSELNLSSLELGDSALYFCASSPRLDGGPGEQYFGPGTRLTVT.

This clone was recorded a few times. The chain combines TRBV5-1 with TRBJ1-4; no clear D. Germline-derived CDR1 and CDR2 are SGHRS and YFSETQ. V lost 2 bases to trimming and J lost 7 bases, with 9 bases between them. CDR3 length: 13 amino acids. CDR3 in amino acids: CASSFGGGEKLFF. CDR3 sequence (DNA): TGCGCCAGCAGCTTCGGAGGTGGTGAAAAACTGTTTTTT.

A few counts support this clone. The chain joins TRBV14 to TRBJ1-2; D is uncertain. Trimming removed 4 bases at V and 6 bases at J, with 12 bases between. Germline CDR1 SGHDN, CDR2 FVKESK. This CDR3 contains 13 residues. The CDR3 DNA follows: TGTGCCAGCAGCCCCCGCCTCCGGGATGGCTACACCTTC. Protein sequence: CASSPRLRDGYTF.

The sample holds a few counts of this clone. CDR3 in amino acids: CASSVGGAAGGTEAFF. Here the CDR3 DNA reads TGTGCCAGCAGCGTCGGTGGGGCCGCCGGTGGGACTGAAGCTTTCTTT. The chain recombines TRBV5-4 with TRBJ1-1, with D maybe TRBD1 (5 bases). V lost 4 bases, J lost 5 bases, and 21 bases lay in between. The CDR3 runs to 16 residues. CDR1 is SGHNT and CDR2 is YYREEE in the germline V gene (reference sequence).

The chain couples TRBV18 to TRBJ2-4, with TRBD1 as a possible D gene (6 bases). Looked up from germline, CDR1 is KGHSH and CDR2 is LQKENI. This CDR3 has 13 amino acids. Trimming shortened V by 4 bases and J by 14 bases, and 18 bases separated the two germline ends. CDR3 sequence: CASSLPGDRREYF. The DNA for the CDR3 is TGTGCCAGCTCACTGCCCGGAGACAGGCGTGAGTACTTC.

The chain uses TRBV18 and TRBJ2-7, with 7 bases fitting TRBD2. With 9 bases clipped from V and 4 bases from J, the junction kept 12 bases outside the gene matches. The CDR3 is made up of 14 amino acids. The germline gives CDR1 KGHSH, CDR2 LQKENI. CDR3 region: CASMGGHLRYEQYF. CDR3 in DNA: TGTGCCAGTATGGGAGGGCACCTAAGATACGAGCAGTACTTC.

This chain connects TRBV5-4 to TRBJ1-1, with no clear D. The CDR3 loop spans 14 amino acids. V was trimmed by 7 bases and J by 1 base, leaving 14 bases between them. CDR1 and CDR2 from the germline V gene are SGHNT and YYREEE (reference sequence). CDR3 amino acids: CASSRGVGNTEAFF. As DNA, the CDR3 is TGTGCCAGCTCCCGCGGGGTGGGGAACACTGAAGCTTTCTTT. The variable domain in full, completed from reference TRBV5-4 and TRBJ1-1, reads ETGVTQSPTHLIKTRGQQVTLRCSSQSGHNTVSWYQQALGQGPQFIFQYYREEENGRGNFPPRFSGLQFPNYSSELNVNALELDDSALYLCASSRGVGNTEAFFGQGTRLTVV.

V and J are TRBV5-6 and TRBJ2-1, with TRBD2 as a possible D gene (6 bases). Germline CDR1 is SGHDT and CDR2 is YYEEEE. The CDR3 is made up of 14 amino acids. V was cut by 2 bases and J by 6 bases, with 12 bases left in between. This CDR3 reads CASSFVMGGNEQFF. The CDR3 DNA follows: TGTGCCAGCAGCTTTGTGATGGGAGGCAATGAGCAGTTCTTC.

V gene TRBV15 combines with J gene TRBJ2-7; 10 nucleotides align to TRBD2. The J segment lost 7 bases and the V segment lost 1 base, leaving 7 bases of the junction unmatched. Germline-derived CDR1 and CDR2 are LNHNV and YYDKDF (reference sequence). CDR3 length equals 15 residues. CDR3 sequence (DNA): TGTGCCACCAGCAGAGCGACTAGCGGGCGACAAGAGCAGTACTTC. Protein product: CATSRATSGRQEQYF.

The rearrangement joins TRBV13 to TRBJ1-2; TRBD1 matches 10 bases. Germline assignment: CDR1 PRHDT and CDR2 FYEKMQ (reference sequence). This CDR3 region has 15 residues. The V and J ends lost 4 bases and 5 bases, in that order; junction bases with no gene match: 7. The CDR3 reads CASSSSTDRGYGYTF. The CDR3 DNA is TGTGCCAGCAGCTCCTCTACGGACAGGGGGTATGGCTACACCTTC.

A few counts support this clone. The chain couples TRBV11-2 to TRBJ2-7; D remains ambiguous. Germline loops: CDR1 SGHAT, CDR2 FQNNGV. V lost 5 bases, J lost 1 base, and 18 bases lay in between. The CDR3 is 16 amino acids. The CDR3 loop reads CASSPRGTGPSYEQYF. The CDR3 region has the DNA TGTGCCAGCAGCCCTAGAGGAACCGGCCCATCCTACGAGCAGTACTTC.

This clone occurred a few times. This chain connects TRBV9 to TRBJ2-2, with no clear D. Germline V CDR1 and CDR2: SGDLS, YYNGEE. This CDR3 comprises 13 residues. Trimming cost V 0 bases and J 8 bases, with 8 bases left between them. CDR3 in amino acids: CASSVVTTGELFF. The CDR3 coding sequence is TGTGCCAGCAGCGTAGTAACTACTGGGGAGCTGTTTTTT.

This clone has more than one count but fewer than ten. The chain combines TRBV19 with TRBJ1-5; D unclear. CDR3 length: 14 residues. V shed 5 bases and J shed 2 bases, with 10 bases lying between them. CDR1 LNHDA and CDR2 SQIVND come from the germline V gene (reference sequence). DNA for the CDR3: TGTGCCAGTAGTCGATGGCAAGGCAATCAGCCCCAGCATTTT. Translating it yields CASSRWQGNQPQHF. The variable domain in full, completed from reference TRBV19 and TRBJ1-5, reads DGGITQSPKYLFRKEGQNVTLSCEQNLNHDAMYWYRQDPGQGLRLIYYSQIVNDFQKGDIAEGYSVSREKKESFPLTVTSAQKNPTAFYLCASSRWQGNQPQHFGDGTRLSIL.

A few counts support this clone. The CDR3 loop reads CSVAQNMNTEAFF. In DNA form, the CDR3 reads TGCAGCGTTGCTCAGAACATGAACACTGAAGCTTTCTTT. This chain joins TRBV29-1 and TRBJ1-1, with D unresolved. Germline V gene data show CDR1 as SQVTM and CDR2 as ANQGSEA. V was cut by 4 bases and J by 0 bases, with 9 bases left in between. The CDR3 spans 13 residues.

The chain joins TRBV11-2 to TRBJ2-1, with D perhaps TRBD1 (6 bases). V was clipped by 6 bases and J by 2 bases, with 14 bases between them. The germline gives CDR1 SGHAT, CDR2 FQNNGV. CDR3 length: 15 residues. The CDR3 DNA reads as TGTGCCAGCAGGCCACAGGGATTCGCCTACAATGAGCAGTTCTTC. This encodes CASRPQGFAYNEQFF. Full variable domain (remainder filled in from reference TRBV11-2 and TRBJ2-1): EAGVAQSPRYKIIEKRQSVAFWCNPISGHATLYWYQQILGQGPKLLIQFQNNGVVDDSQLPKDRFSAERLKGVDSTLKIQPAKLEDSAVYLCASRPQGFAYNEQFFGPGTRLTVL.

The rearrangement uses TRBV2 and TRBJ2-7, with TRBD1 identical over 10 bases. The CDR3 contains 12 residues. The V segment lost 6 bases and the J segment 9 bases; nucleotides outside the gene matches: 5. Germline CDR1 SNHLY, CDR2 FYNNEI. CDR3 sequence: CASRDDRGLQYF. CDR3 DNA sequence: TGTGCCAGCAGGGACGACAGGGGGCTGCAGTACTTC.

This clone occurred a few times. The rearrangement links TRBV9 to TRBJ1-3; weak D call: TRBD1 (5 bases). The CDR3 length is 14 residues. Trimming pared 3 bases from V and 4 bases from J, leaving 11 bases between. Germline-derived CDR1 and CDR2 are SGDLS and YYNGEE. The CDR3 bases are TGTGCCAGCAGCGCGACAGTGGGAGGAAACACCATATATTTT. This sequence encodes CASSATVGGNTIYF.

V and J are TRBV9 and TRBJ2-1, with 10 bases that match TRBD2. The V gene's germline CDR1 is SGDLS and CDR2 YYNGEE. The junction had 2 bases not matched to a gene; V was cut back by 2 bases and J by 0 bases. This CDR3 has 16 residues. In DNA form, the CDR3 reads TGTGCCAGCAGCGTTATAGCGGGGGGCTCCTACAATGAGCAGTTCTTC. It specifies CASSVIAGGSYNEQFF.

In this sample, this clone turned up a few times. The V call is TRBV7-9, the J call TRBJ1-3; no clear D gene. CDR3 length: 15 amino acids. V lost 5 bases and J 2 bases, leaving 13 bases between the germline ends. In germline, CDR1 is SEHNR, CDR2 FQNEAQ (reference sequence). This chain's CDR3 is CASSAHIEPGNTIYF. DNA for the CDR3: TGTGCCAGCAGCGCCCATATAGAACCTGGAAACACCATATATTTT.

The chain joins TRBV6-4 to TRBJ1-5, with D possibly TRBD1 on 5 matching bases. This CDR3 has 13 amino acids. The V gene lost 5 bases and the J gene lost 5 bases, with 10 bases spanning the gap. From germline, CDR1 is MRHNA and CDR2 SNTAGT. The CDR3, as DNA: TGTGCCAGCAGTCCACAGGTTGATCAGCCCCAGCATTTT. This translates into CASSPQVDQPQHF.

The chain links TRBV5-1 to TRBJ1-2, with TRBD1 identical over 7 bases. V shed 8 bases and J 0 bases; nucleotides not matched to a gene: 7. The V gene's germline CDR1 is SGHRS and CDR2 YFSETQ. The CDR3 has 14 amino acids. For the CDR3, the DNA is TGCGCCAGTGCGACAGGGCTCACTAACTATGGCTACACCTTC. It translates to CASATGLTNYGYTF. The full variable domain, in which reference TRBV5-1 and TRBJ1-2 provide the parts outside the CDR3, is KAGVTQTPRYLIKTRGQQVTLSCSPISGHRSVSWYQQTPGQGLQFLFEYFSETQRNKGNFPGRFSGRQFSNSRSEMNVSTLELGDSALYLCASATGLTNYGYTFGSGTRLTVV.

This clone was seen a handful of times. The gene calls are TRBV14 and TRBJ2-3, with 10 bases lining up with TRBD2. This CDR3 comprises 16 residues. J gave up 4 bases and V 4 bases, and 8 bases lay outside the gene matches. Looked up from germline, CDR1 is SGHDN and CDR2 is FVKESK. CDR3 bases: TGTGCCAGCAGCCCATACCGGACTAGCGGTTCAGATACGCAGTATTTT. Protein: CASSPYRTSGSDTQYF.

The chain links TRBV6-6 to TRBJ2-3, with D unclear. The CDR3 spans 16 residues. The ends were cut back, 2 bases at V and 0 bases at J, with 12 bases in the middle. Germline CDR1 MNHNY, CDR2 SVGAGI (reference sequence). The DNA for the CDR3 is TGTGCCAGCAGTTACCCTCGAGGCGGTAGCACAGATACGCAGTATTTT. Its protein product is CASSYPRGGSTDTQYF.

The chain links TRBV4-1 to TRBJ2-6; 7 positions match TRBD1. The germline gives CDR1 MGHRA, CDR2 YSYEKL. The CDR3 runs 17 residues. V shed 1 base, J shed 4 bases, and the junction held 7 bases outside the gene matches. The CDR3 bases are TGCGCCAGCAGCCAAGGCCTAGGGGGCGGAGGGGCCAACGTCCTGACTTTC. Its translation is CASSQGLGGGGANVLTF.

This clone was seen only a few times. The rearrangement uses TRBV28 and TRBJ2-7; 8 nucleotides match TRBD2. The CDR3 has 15 residues. V lost 6 bases, J lost 5 bases, and 12 bases stayed unmatched. CDR1 and CDR2 from the germline V gene are MDHEN and SYDVKM. CDR3 in DNA: TGTGCCAGCAGCGCCCGGGGGGGGCAGAGCGACGAGCAGTACTTC. It specifies CASSARGGQSDEQYF.

This clone was counted a few times. The rearrangement joins TRBV5-1 to TRBJ2-5, with 11 bases aligning to TRBD2. Per the germline V gene, CDR1 is SGHRS and CDR2 is YFSETQ. V shed 0 bases, J shed 3 bases, and the junction held 1 base outside the gene matches. This CDR3 contains 15 residues. CDR3 coding DNA: TGCGCCAGCAGCTTGGGACTAGCGGGGAAAGAGACCCAGTACTTC. It specifies CASSLGLAGKETQYF.

This clone appeared a few times. The genes are TRBV5-1 and TRBJ2-1, with 7 bases fitting TRBD1. Germline CDR1 reads SGHRS; CDR2 reads YFSETQ. Trimming cost V 2 bases and J 8 bases; bases outside gene matches: 10. The CDR3 loop spans 15 amino acids. CDR3 sequence: CASSFRDRNVDEQFF. In DNA form, the CDR3 reads TGCGCCAGCAGCTTCAGGGACAGAAATGTTGATGAGCAGTTCTTC.